The 3 T cell receptor beta chains in this list originate from one sample, sequenced in a study of tumor and adjacent non-tumor tissue in lung cancer. The template was RNA from unsorted bulk tissue. Three rounds of nested PCR, following a modified ARM-PCR protocol, produced the TCRbeta library. TCRdb re-called the multiplex PCR reads through MiXCR, storing one row per CDR3 protein. The sample has around 86,000 distinct CDR3 sequences, around 70% seen once. The sequenced sample consisted of lung tumor tissue. Receptor source: a woman aged 40 to 49 with non-small cell lung cancer.

The V and J genes are TRBV28 and TRBJ1-4, with TRBD1 matching 7 bases. Germline V gene data show CDR1 as MDHEN and CDR2 as SYDVKM. The CDR3 extends over 14 amino acids. J gave up 8 bases and V 8 bases, and 11 bases lay outside the gene matches. CDR3 sequence (DNA): TGTGCCAGCGGCCCCCGGGACAGAGGGGAAAAACTGTTTTTT. Residues: CASGPRDRGEKLFF.

Note on this clonotype: This may come from a read error, since a much larger clone is one base off. The CDR3 does not close with the conserved phenylalanine or tryptophan, likely indicating a read error. The V gene is TRBV6-4, the J gene TRBJ2-3; 12 bases line up with TRBD2. Germline V gene sequence: CDR1 MRHNA, CDR2 SNTAGT. The CDR3 has 15 residues. Trimming cost V 3 bases and J 5 bases; bases outside gene matches: 3. The CDR3 here is CASSETSGSKDTQYI. As DNA, the CDR3 is TGTGCCAGCAGTGAGACTAGCGGGAGTAAAGATACGCAGTATATT.

By share, this clonotype ranks as medium-sized. This chain connects TRBV6-6 to TRBJ1-2; the match to TRBD1 covers 7 bases. Germline values: CDR1 MNHNY, CDR2 SVGAGI (reference sequence). The CDR3 extends over 16 amino acids. Trimming removed 6 bases from V and 2 bases from J; junction bases left unmatched: 12. The CDR3 DNA reads as TGTGCCAGCAGCACGGGACAGAAGAGGGTGAACTATGGCTACACCTTC. Protein product: CASSTGQKRVNYGYTF.